The sequence of this TCR beta chain was determined in a study of cytomegalovirus exposure and HLA in healthy donors (dated by TCRdb to about 2017). Broadly, across the study: According to an earlier analysis of a few hundred of the donors, some 180 million T cells yielded 120 million or so unique TCR beta sequences and approximately 300 Gb of sequence data. About 300 gigabases of sequencing data and 80 million or so unique TCR sequences were included in an early release covering 550 to 800 HLA-typed donors. Among the roughly 400 genotyped donors, about 83% belonged to the genetic ancestry cluster associated with self-reported Caucasian donors. The study aimed to test whether signatures of past pathogen exposure could be identified by cataloging public T cell receptors. The T cell repertoires of 666 subjects were profiled by immunosequencing and related to cytomegalovirus serostatus. In addition to the first cohort of approximately 670 subjects, a separate validation cohort of 100 to 150 different subjects was used. To predict cytomegalovirus infection status, the study brought together high-throughput TCR immunosequencing, statistical association of individual TCRs with disease status, and machine learning. A later analysis re-analyzed previously published TCR beta repertoires from 660 or so donors and added high-resolution HLA genotyping to study TCR occurrence patterns. In the later analysis, no new phenotypic data were used to find candidate immune exposures; instead, reliance was placed on TCR beta sequences and their occurrence across donors. In an earlier analysis of 587 of the donors, high-throughput TCR beta sequencing was used to judge whether each TCR beta V gene segment behaved as functional or pseudogenic. Donor age, sex, ethnicity and CMV serostatus were collected together with the repertoire data. In a later genetic analysis, genome-wide SNP genotypes for 398 of the 666 donors were used, and that subset was treated as a discovery cohort. All discovery cohort repertoires had been generated on a single sequencing platform. Class I and class II HLA loci were covered by the typing at four-digit resolution. The number of typed donors differed by locus: about 620-640 for A, B, C, DRB1 and DQB1; approximately 530 for DQA1; 606 for DPA1; and about 450 for DPB1. A handful of DR-DQ haplotypes were treated as single units for association and clustering because of strong linkage in the cohort. On average, around 240,000 unique TCR beta nucleotide sequences were sequenced per donor among some 430 genotyped donors of the cohort, with roughly a sixth of those sequences being non-productive. Overall study outcomes, separate from this receptor: While some public TCRs were present in many individuals, most TCR sequences turned up only very rarely across donors. An association between a missense DCLRE1C variant and V-gene and J-gene trimming of TCR beta chains was found in a later genetic analysis and replicated in an independent cohort. The study listed 150 to 200 TCR beta chains as associated with cytomegalovirus. A further reported finding was that TCR beta sequences accurately predicted the HLA-A and HLA-B alleles for most subjects in the first cohort. When HLA alleles, especially DR and DQ, strongly co-occurred, attributing TCR associations to individual alleles was difficult. In this cohort, only TCR beta chains were sequenced, and detectable features were limited by the absence of alpha or paired-chain data. Because some donors lacked HLA typing at each locus, the association tests relied only on the typed subset. The presence/absence analyses assumed that sequencing depth was roughly uniform across donors, and that assumption may not be true. In a later genetic analysis, fewer N-insertions in productive TCRs were reported among donors in an Asian-associated ancestry cluster than the approximately 710-donor mean. In a later analysis, the rate of TCR association differed among HLA loci, with DRB1 alleles having the most associated TCRs and HLA-C alleles having the fewest. In a later analysis, 16,951 TCR beta sequences were associated with specific HLA alleles at a false discovery rate of 0.05. A cluster of highly shared sequence variants was judged likely to be a technical artifact of the sequencing pipeline. Cytomegalovirus status was reported to be diagnosed by the classifier with high specificity and sensitivity in both the original and validation cohorts. In an earlier analysis of about 600 of the donors, most TCR beta V segments appeared in productive rearrangements about 90% or about 30% of the time, broadly matching IMGT annotations. The 87-base-pair reads could not distinguish some IMGT-functional V segments, including TRBV6-2 and TRBV6-3, so those segments were excluded. Several of the top co-occurrence clusters appeared to be linked to parvovirus B19, influenza, CMV and Epstein-Barr virus, according to a later analysis. In a later analysis, HLA-associated TCR beta chains were found to be more clonally expanded and to have lower generation probabilities than equally common non-associated chains. Most CMV-associated TCR beta chains appeared to be HLA-restricted in a later analysis, and the HLA associations seemed to be driven largely by CMV exposure. Linkage disequilibrium might explain the correlated functional status among segregating V segments, but an unknown experimental factor could not be excluded. The earlier analysis of about 600 of the donors excluded roughly 17 rarely observed V segments, including chromosome 9 orphons, because counts were too low. In vitro tests confirmed that a few of the cytomegalovirus-associated TCR beta chains recognize cytomegalovirus antigens. CMV serostatus was the only immune exposure information available for the cohort. According to the authors, the approach could potentially be generalized to other disease states and immunological phenotypes.

Comment on this clone: Its antigen has not been determined. Base qualities are missing; no much larger clone stands one base away.

The germline V gene (reference sequence) gives CDR1 as GTSNPN and CDR2 as SVGIG. After removal of 5 bases from V and 10 bases from J, the junction retains 8 bases not matched to a gene. Its CDR3 holds 12 amino acids, cysteine through phenylalanine. Just the 36-base CDR3 DNA is kept, in frame starting at base 1. To prepare the library, the immunoSEQ multiplex PCR assay was applied. The multiplex PCR relied on a mix of 60 forward primers for TCR Vbeta segments and 13 reverse primers for TCR Jbeta segments. A multiplex PCR assay on genomic DNA amplified the CDR3 region of rearranged TCR beta genes. Amplified TCR beta libraries were sequenced as 87-base-pair reads on the Illumina HiSeq System. Under the source paper's analysis protocol: A later analysis counted around 72 million unique TCR beta chains across the 650 to 700 repertoires, and 9.5 million to 11 million of these chains were shared by at least two donors. To remove PCR and sequencing errors, raw reads were error-corrected and collapsed into unique sequences using a nearest-neighbor algorithm that merged closely related sequences. CDR3 sequences were aligned to IMGT reference sequences to assign V, D and J gene segments. For a sequence to be retained, at least a six-nucleotide match to both a V gene segment and a J gene segment was required. Rearrangements were called productive when the CDR3 lacked stop codons and stayed in frame with V and J; all others were non-productive. CDR3 was defined according to IMGT convention as the region running from the second conserved V-encoded cysteine to the conserved J-encoded phenylalanine. The earlier analysis of about 610 of the donors excluded sequences that lacked an unambiguous match to a single V gene segment. An earlier analysis of 587 of the donors classified V segments as functional when productive rearrangements were above 56.7% and as segregating when the standard deviation between donors was above 5%. A statistical classification framework was developed to diagnose cytomegalovirus status using the catalog of TCR beta chain sequences. A later analysis assigned V and J genes by comparing TCR nucleotide sequences with IMGT/GENE-DB human TR gene sequences. Using the TCRdist pipeline, a later analysis assigned CDR3 sequences along with most-parsimonious VDJ recombination scenarios. In a later analysis, every TCR beta chain was defined by the combination of its CDR3 amino acid sequence and its V-gene family, and reads without a unique V-gene family were dropped. As a way to deal with suspected cross-contamination and a sequencing artifact, a later analysis dropped roughly 600 nucleotide sequences that were highly shared and had low generation probability. A later analysis calculated a clonal expansion index for each public chain from normalized within-repertoire ranks of inferred template counts. In a later analysis, generation probabilities were computed using a VDJ recombination model fitted to out-of-frame rearrangements, and the results were checked against IGoR. A later analysis scored TCR-TCR, TCR-HLA and TCR-CMV co-occurrence with hypergeometric tests, applying a repertoire-size bias correction to TCR pairs. False discovery rates were estimated in a later analysis by permuting HLA or CMV assignments 20 times. In a later analysis, co-occurring TCRs were grouped with DBSCAN, and TCRdist sequence similarity was added when clustering was performed within HLA-allele-positive subsets. Repertoires with fewer than 30,000 or more than 120,000 public chains were left out of co-occurrence clustering, as were four to six repertoires with anomalous nucleotide sharing. Here the immuneACCESS table is served through TCRdb, limited to in-frame sequences with V and J called. Missing clones are a known gap in these copies; in checked studies unresolved V genes cover under half, and the rest lacks a known reason. From that table come the V and J calls and clone size; the DNA was used to work out D and trimming. This sample has some 240,000 clones in its table, and nearly 95% of those were observed once. 1.7% of the sample rests with the top ten.

The cohort comprised 666 healthy bone marrow donors. At the time of sampling, all cohort members were nominally healthy, though unrecorded immune exposures were likely present. The donor was CMV seronegative and was included in the group of several hundred seronegative cohort members. A peripheral blood sample was provided by each donor, and peripheral blood mononuclear cells were used for TCR beta sequencing. Genomic DNA extraction from the blood cell samples was performed with the Qiagen DNeasy Blood Extraction Kit. The TCR comes from a girl between 2 and 10 years old in good health and CMV-seronegative. The chain is made from TRBV30 and TRBJ2-1; the junction holds 7 bases that match TRBD2. The material sequenced was PBMCs. Here the CDR3 is given as CAWAGDSGEQFF. The DNA is as follows: TGTGCCTGGGCGGGGGATAGCGGCGAGCAGTTCTTC.